The 20 T cell receptor beta chains below all came from one sample that was sequenced in a study of cytomegalovirus exposure and HLA in healthy donors. PCR primers comprised 60 Vbeta and 13 Jbeta primers. The protocol was immunoSEQ multiplex PCR, while the TCRdb copy is restricted to in-frame clones and leaves out a portion. Of about 250,000 clones in the sample, about 66% were seen once. Sequences were obtained from PBMCs. These receptors all stem from a female donor in good health and CMV-seronegative.

In regard to this clone: Other DNA sequences in this sample translate to the same CDR3. The gene calls are TRBV9 and TRBJ2-4; 7 nucleotides match TRBD1. Germline V gene sequence: CDR1 SGDLS, CDR2 YYNGEE. CDR3 length equals 18 residues. The ends lost 0 bases at V and 2 bases at J; junction bases unmatched: 11. CDR3 DNA sequence: TGTGCCAGCAGCGTAGACCAGACAGGGTATGGGACCAAAAACATTCAGTACTTC. It encodes CASSVDQTGYGTKNIQYF.

This clone was recorded a few times. Within the sample, other DNA sequences also encode this same CDR3. V is TRBV19 and J is TRBJ2-1; 8 bases map to TRBD2. The CDR3 is 15 amino acids. V lost 6 bases, J lost 0 bases, and 4 bases stayed unmatched. Germline V gene data show CDR1 as LNHDA and CDR2 as SQIVND (reference sequence). The CDR3 region is CASSNSGSSYNEQFF. The CDR3 region has the DNA TGTGCCAGTAGCAACAGCGGGAGCTCCTACAATGAGCAGTTCTTC. Full variable domain (outside the CDR3, taken from reference TRBV19 and TRBJ2-1): DGGITQSPKYLFRKEGQNVTLSCEQNLNHDAMYWYRQDPGQGLRLIYYSQIVNDFQKGDIAEGYSVSREKKESFPLTVTSAQKNPTAFYLCASSNSGSSYNEQFFGPGTRLTVL.

The V and J genes are TRBV10-1 and TRBJ2-1; a weak D match, TRBD2 (8 bases). The CDR3 loop spans 15 amino acids. Trimming shortened V by 7 bases and J by 4 bases, and 17 bases separated the two germline ends. CDR1 is WNHNN and CDR2 is SYGVQD in the germline V gene (reference sequence). The CDR3: CASKGTAGVYNEQFF. As DNA, the CDR3 is TGCGCCAGCAAGGGGACAGCGGGAGTATACAATGAGCAGTTCTTC.

The CDR3 DNA is TGCGCCAGCAGCCAAGAGGCTGGGGGACTAGCGGGAGTCGAGCAGTACTTC. Translating it yields CASSQEAGGLAGVEQYF. The chain is built from TRBV4-1 and TRBJ2-7, with 14 positions matching TRBD2. The germline gives CDR1 MGHRA, CDR2 YSYEKL. This CDR3 has 17 residues. Trimming took 0 bases from V and 6 from J; bases not matched to a gene: 7.

This clone is a singleton in its sample. The V call is TRBV11-3, the J call TRBJ2-7, with TRBD1 matching over 8 bases. This CDR3 is 15 amino acids long. CDR1 is SGHNT and CDR2 is YENEEA in the germline V gene. Losses at the gene ends were 4 bases for V and 6 bases for J; bases not matched to a gene: 11. CDR3 residues: CASSSGGAGSTEQYF. The CDR3, as DNA: TGTGCCAGCAGCTCAGGGGGCGCGGGTTCTACCGAGCAGTACTTC.

The chain has TRBV6-5 and TRBJ2-3; tentatively, D is TRBD2 (6 bases). This CDR3 is 16 amino acids long. CDR1 is MNHEY and CDR2 is SVGAGI in the germline V gene. The ends were cut back, 2 bases at V and 1 base at J, with 13 bases in the middle. CDR3 DNA: TGTGCCAGCAGTTACGGGCGGGGTCTTGGCACAGATACGCAGTATTTT. The encoded protein is CASSYGRGLGTDTQYF.

The chain carries TRBV5-1 and TRBJ1-4; D is possibly TRBD1 (6 bases). V was pared by 0 bases and J by 3 bases, with 12 bases between. This CDR3 region has 16 residues. Germline V gives CDR1 SGHRS, CDR2 YFSETQ. CDR3 DNA: TGCGCCAGCAGCTTGGGGGGGCGACGCCCTAATGAAAAACTGTTTTTT. Translated, it gives CASSLGGRRPNEKLFF. Full variable domain (remainder filled in from reference TRBV5-1 and TRBJ1-4): KAGVTQTPRYLIKTRGQQVTLSCSPISGHRSVSWYQQTPGQGLQFLFEYFSETQRNKGNFPGRFSGRQFSNSRSEMNVSTLELGDSALYLCASSLGGRRPNEKLFFGSGTQLSVL.

The V call is TRBV28, the J call TRBJ1-1, with a weak D call TRBD1 (5 bases). The CDR3 consists of 11 residues. V dropped 7 bases and J dropped 7 bases, with 10 bases sitting between them. Germline-derived CDR1 and CDR2 are MDHEN and SYDVKM. The CDR3 DNA reads TGTGCCAGCAACGGACAACTTGAAGCTTTCTTT. It translates to CASNGQLEAFF.

The gene calls are TRBV7-6 and TRBJ2-7, with 10 bases matching TRBD1. With V trimmed by 6 bases and J by 4 bases, 6 bases remained unmatched. Per the germline V gene, CDR1 is SGHVS and CDR2 is FNYEAQ. CDR3 size: 14 residues. The CDR3 nucleotides read TGTGCCAGCAGTCGGACAGGGGGGACGTACGAGCAGTACTTC. Translating it yields CASSRTGGTYEQYF. Looking up the rest from reference TRBV7-6 and TRBJ2-7 gives the full variable domain: GAGVSQSPRYKVTKRGQDVALRCDPISGHVSLYWYRQALGQGPEFLTYFNYEAQQDKSGLPNDRFSAERPEGSISTLTIQRTEQRDSAMYRCASSRTGGTYEQYFGPGTRLTVT.

This clone was seen just once. The genes are TRBV6-1 and TRBJ2-1; D gene uncertain. The CDR3 runs 13 residues. V dropped 5 bases and J dropped 0 bases, with 5 bases sitting between them. From germline, CDR1 is MNHNS and CDR2 SASEGT. The CDR3 coding sequence is TGTGCCAGCAGTCTTTTCTCCTACAATGAGCAGTTCTTC. This encodes CASSLFSYNEQFF.

This clone was detected a few times. This chain uses TRBV27 with TRBJ2-5, with 10 positions matching TRBD2. CDR1 is MNHEY, CDR2 SMNVEV, per germline (reference sequence). Unmatched junction bases numbered 11, after V lost 3 bases and J lost 7 bases. The CDR3 sequence is 16 residues long. The CDR3 DNA reads TGTGCCAGCAGTTTCTCGGCTAGCGGGAGAGTGGGGACCCAGTACTTC. It yields the protein CASSFSASGRVGTQYF.

The rearrangement links TRBV25-1 to TRBJ1-2, with D perhaps TRBD1 (6 bases). V was trimmed by 3 bases and J by 4 bases, leaving 15 bases between them. Germline CDR1 reads MGHDK; CDR2 reads SYGVNS. This CDR3 has 15 residues. DNA for the CDR3: TGTGCCAGCAGTGATCCTAACAGGGTTGGCTATGGCTACACCTTC. Its translation is CASSDPNRVGYGYTF.

The V and J genes are TRBV5-1 and TRBJ2-3; D remains unclear. Trimming stripped 0 bases from V and 7 bases from J, with 6 bases between. This CDR3 is 12 amino acids long. Germline V gene data show CDR1 as SGHRS and CDR2 as YFSETQ. In DNA form, the CDR3 reads TGCGCCAGCAGCTTGGGCAGTTATACGCAGTATTTT. Protein: CASSLGSYTQYF.

The chain recombines TRBV5-1 with TRBJ2-5; 8 bases map to TRBD2. The CDR3 covers 17 residues. V lost 0 bases and J lost 2; bases outside the gene matches: 9. Germline-derived CDR1 and CDR2 are SGHRS and YFSETQ. The CDR3 nucleotides are TGCGCCAGCAGCTTGGTCGGACTAGCCCTGTGGCAAGAGACCCAGTACTTC. Amino acid sequence: CASSLVGLALWQETQYF.

The genes are TRBV6-5 and TRBJ1-1; TRBD1 might be the D (5 bases). Per the germline V gene, CDR1 is MNHEY and CDR2 is SVGAGI. The CDR3 length is 11 residues. The V gene lost 6 bases and the J gene lost 8 bases, with 10 bases spanning the gap. CDR3 bases: TGTGCCAGCAGCCCAGGGTGGGAAGCTTTCTTT. The encoded protein is CASSPGWEAFF.

For this clone: The junction departs from germline at one end; a sequencing error may be responsible. The rearrangement joins TRBV7-9 to TRBJ2-7; 9 positions agree with TRBD1. This CDR3 is 13 amino acids long. The germline CDR1 and CDR2 sequences are SEHNR and FQNEAQ (reference sequence). CDR3 in amino acids: CSSSQGQGNEQYF. CDR3 nucleotides: TGTTCCAGCAGCCAGGGACAGGGTAACGAGCAGTACTTC.

This chain links TRBV6-1 with TRBJ2-5; 12 bases line up with TRBD1. The better agreement between TRBJ2-7 and the DNA end casts doubt on the J call. Germline loops: CDR1 MNHNS, CDR2 SASEGT. The CDR3 contains 17 residues. CDR3 loop: CASSAGTGGRSAYEQYF. CDR3 coding DNA: TGTGCCAGCAGTGCCGGGACAGGGGGCCGATCCGCCTACGAGCAGTACTTC.

This chain joins TRBV28 and TRBJ2-2; D remains ambiguous. The CDR3 extends over 13 amino acids. Germline values: CDR1 MDHEN, CDR2 SYDVKM. Trimming cost V 1 base and J 4 bases, with 4 bases left between them. The CDR3 is CASSLFFTGELFF. CDR3 bases: TGTGCCAGCAGTTTATTCTTCACCGGGGAGCTGTTTTTT.

The chain couples TRBV5-6 to TRBJ1-5; no reliable D call. The germline V gene encodes CDR1 SGHDT and CDR2 YYEEEE. V was cut by 4 bases and J by 9 bases, with 17 bases left in between. The CDR3 length is 14 residues. The CDR3 nucleotides are TGTGCCAGCAGCGCCCAACAGTCTCGGTTGCCCCAGCATTTT. Amino acids: CASSAQQSRLPQHF.

J is TRBJ1-1 and V is TRBV29-1; D perhaps matches TRBD1 (6 bases). The CDR3 runs to 12 residues. Trimming shortened V by 2 bases and J by 6 bases, and 10 bases separated the two germline ends. Germline CDR1 is SQVTM and CDR2 is ANQGSEA. For the CDR3, the DNA is TGCAGCGTTGAAAGAGGGGGAGCTGAAGCTTTCTTT. Translation gives CSVERGGAEAFF.